The source of this T cell receptor (beta chain) is a study of regulatory T cells in long-lasting Graves disease (dated by TCRdb to about 2021). Some background on the complete study: Antithyroid drugs had been taken for less than 3 months by newly diagnosed Graves' disease patients. Persistent Graves' disease patients were compared with newly diagnosed Graves' disease patients by peripheral blood TCR sequencing and RNA sequencing. The study took place in China and was registered as a clinical trial. A total of about 33 samples were covered by TCR sequencing, comprising some 13 persistent and 20 or so newly diagnosed Graves' disease patients. The paper as a whole reports these results and caveats: Sequencing and analysis were limited to the TCR beta chain. Only peripheral blood was studied, because thyroid tissue, the primary lesion, was inaccessible. A larger number of public clonotypes was shared among persistent patients (around 3,000) than among newly diagnosed patients (around 970). TRBV28, TRBJ1-2 and TRBJ2-5 were preferentially used in persistent disease, while TRBV20-1 and TRBJ2-1 were favored in newly diagnosed disease. Lower TCR Shannon entropy and fewer highly expanded clones were observed in persistent Graves' disease patients than in newly diagnosed patients, which suggested clonal expansion. The authors noted that the small sample size was a limitation that may lower accuracy.

To prepare the library, multiplex PCR was applied. Sequenced using an Illumina HiSeq 4000. iRepertoire HTBI primers and Arm-PCR amplification of CDR3 regions were used to construct TCR beta libraries. Before sequencing, the PCR products underwent gel purification. The original methods were these. Gene usage analysis of CDR3 amino acid clonotypes relied on the roughly 58 TRBV and 15 or so TRBJ segments identified across samples. COPE and FqMerger were used to merge filtered high-quality paired reads into contigs. Contigs were aligned with BLAST to IMGT TRBV, TRBD and TRBJ reference genes, and CDR3 was defined per IMGT. Clonotypes above 0.1% frequency were classified as highly expanded clones. Repertoire diversity was measured by Shannon entropy, and V-J evenness by the Gini coefficient. A clonotype was considered public if more than one individual shared it. TCRdb reanalyzed the raw reads on its own, using fastp at Q25 for trimming and MiXCR for clone calling, and kept in-frame beta chains. Entries are consolidated by CDR3 protein sequence, retaining the most common genes and DNA. These V and J calls are TCRdb output, not the study's own analysis. The sample table lists 600,000 to 650,000 distinct CDR3 sequences, roughly 15% of them with a count of one. Around 19% of the sample goes to the ten largest clones.

This clonotype was observed many times. Its antigen remains unidentified. No much larger clone exists at a distance of one base, and base qualities are not known. A distance of 10 bases separates the germline ends of V and J, which lose 1 base and 3 bases respectively. The CDR3 measures 14 amino acids from cysteine to phenylalanine. Only the CDR3 DNA stays, 42 bases, in frame from base 1. As encoded in the germline V gene, CDR1 is SGHVS while CDR2 is FNYEAQ. The time point label, as the study defines it: newly diagnosed GD, antithyroid drugs for less than 3 months. For both TCR sequencing and RNA sequencing, RNA was extracted from PBMCs using TRIzol. Graves' disease was diagnosed according to American Thyroid Association guidelines. Recruitment of patients was carried out at an endocrinology department in Xi'an, China. Each patient gave approximately 10 milliliters of peripheral blood, collected in an EDTA anticoagulant tube. Ficoll Paque Plus density gradient separation was used to isolate PBMCs, and no further T cell sorting was done. An Agilent 2100 Bioanalyzer and agarose gel were used to check RNA quality, while a NanoDrop 2000 measured RNA concentration.

Separately, the same data were catalogued under a study of T cells in Graves' hyperthyroidism and ophthalmopathy. That second publication adds: Graves' hyperthyroidism was defined as stable when no progression to ophthalmopathy occurred over 18 months of follow-up. Hyperthyroidism patients were aged 18 to 65 years and newly diagnosed, with disease duration of less than 2 months. The study excluded patients with uncontrolled infections, other autoimmune diseases, pregnancy or lactation. Diagnoses were established on the basis of clinical symptoms, serum thyroxine and TRAb, thyroid ultrasound, and orbital computed tomography. The first round of RT-PCR for the TCR CDR3 was performed with the HTBI primer set and the Qiagen OneStep RT-PCR kit. Most expanded thyroid clonotypes (frequency above 0.001) were also found in blood, which suggests that blood repertoires may mirror thyroid immune responses. A model built on a 13 V-J signature distinguished ophthalmopathy from stable hyperthyroidism, reaching roughly 88% sensitivity and 81% to 83% specificity in cross-validation and 80%/75% in testing. In validation, the model predicted progression to ophthalmopathy a median of about 5.9 months before onset, with approximately 71% sensitivity and roughly 77% specificity. TCR V-J signatures able to tell the groups apart were searched for in a discovery cohort of 100 or so patients, of whom 40 to 45 had Graves' ophthalmopathy and around 57 had stable Graves' hyperthyroidism. Whether ophthalmopathy could be predicted prospectively was tested in an independent validation cohort made up of approximately 19 hyperthyroidism patients plus 17 patients who later progressed to ophthalmopathy. The 100 discovery patients were randomly split 7:3 into training and test sets. In addition, the study compared T-cell repertoires in thyroid tissue and in blood from about 6 Graves' hyperthyroidism patients. After blood sampling, hyperthyroidism patients were treated with methimazole at a starting dose of 30 mg daily, and ophthalmopathy patients were treated with high-dose intravenous methylprednisolone. A second multiplex PCR round built the libraries, followed by size selection and purification. Libraries were sequenced paired-end with 100 bp reads on an Illumina HiSeq2000. SOAPnuke was used to process the raw data, with reads discarded if the reads contained adapters or uncalled bases, had a mean Phred below 15, or lacked an exact constant-primer or identifier match. High-quality paired reads were merged with COPE v1.2.5, and unique nucleotide sequences were defined as clonotypes. MiTCR v1.1 was used to align the clonotypes against IMGT TRBV, TRBD and TRBJ reference segments. Analysis was restricted to V-J combinations with a frequency above 0.0001, which covered over 98% of repertoires. A TCS score was defined as the ratio of F50 (clonal expansion) to E x V (chaos), with BLOSUM62-based TCRdist applied between CDR3 peptides within each V-J. Welch's t-statistics and random forest reduced roughly 540 V-J features to 13, which were used in a naive Bayes classifier (R e1071). No statistical method was used to fix the sample size in advance, and group allocation was not hidden from the investigators. The paper reports TCR Vbeta CDR3 sequencing of approximately 140 peripheral blood samples: approximately 41 ophthalmopathy, 70 to 85 hyperthyroidism and around 17 progressor patients.

The V and J genes are TRBV7-6 and TRBJ2-7; no confident D gene assignment can be made. The sequence came from a woman between 25 and 40 years old with Graves disease. Donor details come from another sample of the same person, matched by shared clones. The material sequenced was peripheral blood mononuclear cells (PBMCs), taken at new diagnosis, from a patient treated with antithyroid drugs. The nucleotide sequence reads as follows: TGTGCCAGCAGCTTAGATCCATCCGGCTACGAGCAGTACTTC. This encodes CASSLDPSGYEQYF. The reference TRBV7-6 and TRBJ2-7 proteins fill in what lies around the CDR3, so the full variable domain reads GAGVSQSPRYKVTKRGQDVALRCDPISGHVSLYWYRQALGQGPEFLTYFNYEAQQDKSGLPNDRFSAERPEGSISTLTIQRTEQRDSAMYRCASSLDPSGYEQYFGPGTRLTVT.